The T cell receptor beta chain described here comes from a study of OX40 agonist ivuxolimab in advanced cancers. Study-level information: Mean age around 60 years, range 23 to 79; roughly 82% male.

TCRdb keeps only in-frame clones here, not all; method: immunoSEQ multiplex PCR. Of some 54,000 clones detected, around 80% appear once; the ten largest clones hold 3.5% to 5.5%. For this clone: Its matching antigen is unknown.

Whole-study findings and limits: The CD4+ and CD8+ T cells in the blood had expanded clonally by week 6 at 0.1 to 3.0 mg/kg. More expanded clones were found, on average, in CD8+ than in CD4+ T cells.

Per germline, CDR1 GTSNPN and CDR2 SVGIG (reference sequence). CDR3 size: 13 residues. Losses at the gene ends were 5 bases for V and 0 bases for J; bases not matched to a gene: 0. The receptor was isolated from an adult with an advanced solid tumor such as melanoma, head and neck, liver or kidney cancer. Sample: CD4+ or CD8+ T cells sorted from blood, taken in a trial of the OX40 agonist ivuxolimab. The V gene is TRBV30, the J gene TRBJ2-7, with 11 nucleotides matching TRBD2. The CDR3 nucleotides are TGTGCCTGGGGGACTAGCGGCTCCTACGAGCAGTACTTC. This codes for CAWGTSGSYEQYF. Filled out from reference TRBV30 and TRBJ2-7, the complete variable domain reads SQTIHQWPATLVQPVGSPLSLECTVEGTSNPNLYWYRQAAGRGLQLLFYSVGIGQISSEVPQNLSASRPQDRQFILSSKKLLLSDSGFYLCAWGTSGSYEQYFGPGTRLTVT.